The 5 T cell receptor beta chains given below trace back to one sample, sequenced in a study of control samples from healthy donors and cancer patients. Libraries were prepared by immunoSEQ multiplex PCR; TCRdb keeps only in-frame clonotypes and omits some of them. The sample contains about 53,000 clones, roughly 90% of which appear only once. Specimen: PBMCs. These receptors were obtained from a man between 60 and 75 years old with head and neck cancer.

The chain couples TRBV4-3 to TRBJ2-7; perhaps TRBD1 as D (6 bases). V was cut by 0 bases and J by 4 bases, with 10 bases left in between. Germline V gives CDR1 LGHNA, CDR2 YSLEER. The CDR3 has 14 amino acids. CDR3 loop: CASSQDHREYEQYF. The CDR3 nucleotides read TGCGCCAGCAGCCAAGATCACAGGGAGTACGAGCAGTACTTC.

The chain has TRBV27 and TRBJ2-7; TRBD2 agrees at 7 bases. V dropped 0 bases and J dropped 0; count of bases not matched to a gene: 5. Germline CDR1 and CDR2: MNHEY and SMNVEV (reference sequence). This CDR3 is 16 amino acids long. Here the CDR3 reads CASSLSWRESSYEQYF. CDR3 DNA: TGTGCCAGCAGTTTATCCTGGCGGGAGAGCTCCTACGAGCAGTACTTC.

This clone was counted once. This rearrangement joins TRBV4-1 to TRBJ2-1; 12 bases map to TRBD2. Germline V gene lookup returns CDR1 MGHRA and CDR2 YSYEKL. The CDR3 loop spans 17 amino acids. V gave up 2 bases and J gave up 10 bases; unmatched junction bases: 12. The DNA of the CDR3 is TGCGCCAGCAGCCAACCTCCGGCTAGCGGGGGGGCTGGGGAGCAGTTCTTC. Protein: CASSQPPASGGAGEQFF.

The chain is built from TRBV28 and TRBJ1-1; 7 positions match TRBD1. After removal of 4 bases from V and 3 bases from J, the junction contained 8 bases not matched to a gene. Germline V gene lookup returns CDR1 MDHEN and CDR2 SYDVKM. The CDR3 length is 15 residues. CDR3 bases: TGTGCCAGCAGTTCGGGGACAGCCCCCTACACTGAAGCTTTCTTT. Protein: CASSSGTAPYTEAFF.

This clone was picked up a small number of times. V and J are TRBV7-9 and TRBJ2-3; D is ambiguous. The length of the CDR3 is 14 residues. The germline gives CDR1 SEHNR, CDR2 FQNEAQ (reference sequence). Trimming left V 5 bases short and J 3 bases short, with 12 bases between. CDR3 amino acids: CASSPGRETDTQYF. The CDR3 nucleotides read TGTGCCAGCAGCCCTGGGCGAGAAACAGATACGCAGTATTTT.